This T cell receptor beta chain was identified during a study of OX40 agonist ivuxolimab in advanced cancers. Looking at the study overall: Every patient in dose escalation had hepatocellular carcinoma, melanoma, renal cell or head and neck cancer. Prior anti-PD-1, anti-PD-L1 or anti-CTLA-4 therapy did not bar entry, and more than 35% had some. In three patients, partial responses were observed, one with hepatocellular carcinoma and two with cutaneous melanoma. The study, taken as a whole, reports: Determination of antigen specificity was not performed for the expanded peripheral T cells.

Of note for this clone: Its specificity is not known.

Sequenced by immunoSEQ multiplex PCR; TCRdb stores in-frame clones only, minus some. The sample has under 90,000 clones, roughly 88% seen once. The sample consisted of CD4+ or CD8+ T cells sorted from blood, taken in a trial of the OX40 agonist ivuxolimab. This TCR came from an adult with an advanced solid tumor such as melanoma, head and neck, liver or kidney cancer.

This chain's CDR3 is CASSQSMDTQYF. The CDR3 coding sequence is TGTGCCAGCAGCCAATCAATGGATACGCAGTATTTT. This chain connects TRBV16 to TRBJ2-3; D gene unclear. Trimming shortened V by 0 bases and J by 6 bases, and 4 bases separated the two germline ends. Germline V gene lookup returns CDR1 KGHSY and CDR2 FQNENV. The CDR3 has 12 amino acids.